This entry lists 18 T cell receptor beta chains sequenced from one sample in a study of T cell responses to AZD1222 COVID-19 vaccine. Some clones are missing from TCRdb's copy, which holds only in-frame ones; the method was immunoSEQ multiplex PCR. Of 100,000 to 150,000 clones in the sample, roughly 90% were seen once. Specimen: peripheral blood, collected on day 0 of AZD1222 vaccination. The receptor source for this set is an adult in good health.

V usage is TRBV27 and J usage is TRBJ1-2; 8 nucleotides agree with TRBD1. V was pared by 5 bases and J by 0 bases, with 2 bases of the junction left unmatched. This CDR3 spans 14 amino acids. Germline loops: CDR1 MNHEY, CDR2 SMNVEV (reference sequence). The CDR3 DNA follows: TGTGCCAGCAGTCGGACAGGGTCTAACTATGGCTACACCTTC. Protein: CASSRTGSNYGYTF.

J is TRBJ2-1 and V is TRBV7-2; no firm D call. CDR3 length: 14 residues. Germline assignment: CDR1 SGHTA and CDR2 FQGNSA. V shed 1 base and J shed 5 bases, with 9 bases lying between them. The CDR3: CASSLVGGDNEQFF. DNA for the CDR3: TGTGCCAGCAGCTTAGTTGGTGGGGACAATGAGCAGTTCTTC.

This sequence joins TRBV28 and TRBJ2-7; 9 bases are shared with TRBD1. With 7 bases clipped from V and 3 bases from J, the junction kept 7 bases outside the gene matches. The CDR3 totals 14 residues. Germline V CDR1 and CDR2: MDHEN, SYDVKM. The CDR3 reads CASMYGQGYYEQYF. In DNA form, the CDR3 reads TGTGCCAGCATGTACGGACAGGGGTACTACGAGCAGTACTTC.

The rearrangement joins TRBV19 to TRBJ1-6; D is unresolved. In germline, CDR1 is LNHDA, CDR2 SQIVND (reference sequence). The CDR3 is 14 residues long. V shed 8 bases and J shed 4 bases, with 12 bases lying between them. The CDR3 bases are TGTGCCAGTGGGAACAGCAATTATAATTCACCCCTCCACTTT. Its protein is CASGNSNYNSPLHF. Full variable domain (remainder filled in from reference TRBV19 and TRBJ1-6): DGGITQSPKYLFRKEGQNVTLSCEQNLNHDAMYWYRQDPGQGLRLIYYSQIVNDFQKGDIAEGYSVSREKKESFPLTVTSAQKNPTAFYLCASGNSNYNSPLHFGNGTRLTVT.

The CDR3 bases are TGTGCCACGCTTGGAAGTGAAGCTTTCTTT. This translates into CATLGSEAFF. The chain links TRBV19 to TRBJ1-1; D is ambiguous. The CDR3 is made up of 10 amino acids. V was pared by 10 bases and J by 7 bases, with 10 bases between. Germline lookup yields CDR1 LNHDA and CDR2 SQIVND (reference sequence). Full variable domain (missing parts from reference TRBV19 and TRBJ1-1): DGGITQSPKYLFRKEGQNVTLSCEQNLNHDAMYWYRQDPGQGLRLIYYSQIVNDFQKGDIAEGYSVSREKKESFPLTVTSAQKNPTAFYLCATLGSEAFFGQGTRLTVV.

The chain carries TRBV4-2 and TRBJ2-7; TRBD2 agrees at 8 bases. V lost 1 base, J lost 4 bases, and 9 bases stayed unmatched. Germline CDR1 and CDR2: LGHNA and YNFKEQ. The CDR3 extends over 16 amino acids. CDR3 loop: CASSQAGQREMYEQYF. The CDR3 bases are TGTGCCAGCAGCCAAGCTGGCCAGCGGGAGATGTACGAGCAGTACTTC.

The chain has TRBV14 and TRBJ2-7; tentative D call: TRBD1 (5 bases). V shed 1 base and J shed 9 bases, with 22 bases lying between them. The CDR3 consists of 16 residues. The germline V gene encodes CDR1 SGHDN and CDR2 FVKESK. CDR3 region: CASSQVRPPGITMQYF. CDR3 coding DNA: TGTGCCAGCAGCCAAGTCCGACCTCCAGGGATAACGATGCAGTACTTC.

The gene calls are TRBV2 and TRBJ1-1; 8 nucleotides match TRBD1. Germline CDR1 and CDR2: SNHLY and FYNNEI. J lost 1 base, V lost 2 bases, and 6 bases had no gene match. CDR3 length: 16 residues. The CDR3 bases are TGTGCCAGCAGTGAAACCCGGACAGGGAGGAACACTGAAGCTTTCTTT. Its protein product is CASSETRTGRNTEAFF.

This chain connects TRBV28 to TRBJ2-3; D is possibly TRBD2 (5 bases). Germline V gives CDR1 MDHEN, CDR2 SYDVKM. The V end was cut by 5 bases, the J end by 0 bases, with 9 bases between. This CDR3 has 14 amino acids. The CDR3 reads CASSGGGSTDTQYF. The CDR3 DNA reads as TGTGCCAGCAGTGGTGGCGGGAGCACAGATACGCAGTATTTT.

V usage is TRBV19 and J usage is TRBJ1-4; weak D call: TRBD1 (6 bases). The CDR3 contains 13 residues. Germline CDR1 is LNHDA and CDR2 is SQIVND (reference sequence). Trimming removed 7 bases from V and 4 bases from J, with 10 bases in between. The DNA of the CDR3 is TGTGCCAGTATAGGGGGTTTTAATGAAAAACTGTTTTTT. It specifies CASIGGFNEKLFF.

V gene TRBV6-5 combines with J gene TRBJ1-2; D is unresolved. The V end was cut by 3 bases, the J end by 4 bases, with 12 bases between. Germline assignment: CDR1 MNHEY and CDR2 SVGAGI. The CDR3 sequence is 14 residues long. The DNA of the CDR3 is TGTGCCAGCAGTTATACAGCCGGTGGCTATGGCTACACCTTC. Protein: CASSYTAGGYGYTF.

This clone was seen a few times. V gene TRBV6-5 combines with J gene TRBJ2-7, with a tentative D call TRBD2 (6 bases). The CDR3 contains 13 residues. From germline, CDR1 is MNHEY and CDR2 SVGAGI. The ends were cut back, 9 bases at V and 2 bases at J, with 14 bases in the middle. CDR3 sequence: CARGRDGTYEQYF. CDR3 DNA sequence: TGTGCCAGGGGGCGGGACGGCACCTACGAGCAGTACTTC.

CDR3 coding DNA: TGTGCCAGCAGTCACGCTATTAGCGGGAGTCTCGCAGATACGCAGTATTTT. It encodes CASSHAISGSLADTQYF. V gene TRBV6-6 combines with J gene TRBJ2-3; 9 nucleotides match TRBD2. Germline V gene sequence: CDR1 MNHNY, CDR2 SVGAGI (reference sequence). V shed 5 bases and J 4 bases; nucleotides not matched to a gene: 13. The CDR3 runs to 17 residues.

This clone was counted a single time. This chain links TRBV13 with TRBJ2-7; 9 bases map to TRBD1. V lost 6 bases and J lost 7; bases outside the gene matches: 22. Germline CDR1 is PRHDT and CDR2 is FYEKMQ (reference sequence). The CDR3 covers 18 residues. The chain's CDR3 is CASSFTTYPGQGVKEQYF. CDR3 DNA: TGTGCCAGCAGTTTCACGACATACCCGGGACAGGGAGTTAAGGAGCAGTACTTC.

This sequence joins TRBV2 and TRBJ1-1; maybe TRBD1 (6 bases). The CDR3 is made up of 14 amino acids. Germline CDR1 SNHLY, CDR2 FYNNEI. The V end lost 5 bases, the J end lost 1 base, and 11 bases lay between the germline ends. CDR3 nucleotides: TGTGCCAGCAGTTTCAGACAGGAGAACACTGAAGCTTTCTTT. Translation: CASSFRQENTEAFF. Based on the CDR3 plus reference TRBV2 and TRBJ1-1, the full variable domain is EPEVTQTPSHQVTQMGQEVILRCVPISNHLYFYWYRQILGQKVEFLVSFYNNEISEKSEIFDDQFSVERPDGSNFTLKIRSTKLEDSAMYFCASSFRQENTEAFFGQGTRLTVV.

The chain combines TRBV6-6 with TRBJ1-2, with TRBD1 identical over 8 bases. Germline assignment: CDR1 MNHNY and CDR2 SVGAGI (reference sequence). V lost 8 bases to trimming and J lost 4 bases; unmatched junction nucleotides: 12. This CDR3 comprises 15 residues. CDR3 loop: CASVRGPISPYGYTF. The CDR3 DNA follows: TGTGCCAGCGTCAGGGGGCCCATTAGCCCCTATGGCTACACCTTC.

This clone turned up a few times. This sequence joins TRBV28 and TRBJ2-6, with unresolved D. This CDR3 contains 14 residues. Germline loops: CDR1 MDHEN, CDR2 SYDVKM. Trimming removed 5 bases from V and 2 bases from J, with 7 bases in between. CDR3 nucleotides: TGTGCCAGCAGTCCCCTCACTGGGGCCAACGTCCTGACTTTC. Amino acids: CASSPLTGANVLTF.

This chain joins TRBV6-5 and TRBJ2-3; D unclear. Germline-derived CDR1 and CDR2 are MNHEY and SVGAGI. This CDR3 comprises 14 residues. Trimming took off 0 bases at V and 1 base at J, with 5 bases between the two ends. This CDR3 reads CASSYSVGTDTQYF. The CDR3 region has the DNA TGTGCCAGCAGTTACTCTGTCGGCACAGATACGCAGTATTTT.